What follows describes a single TCR beta chain. As yet, its antigen is unknown. This record belongs to a study of T cell responses to AZD1222 COVID-19 vaccine. Across the whole study: Investigators merged groups given second doses at roughly 4 or roughly 12 weeks.

The germline CDR1 and CDR2 sequences are MNHEY and SVGAGI. V gave up 3 bases and J gave up 4 bases, with 3 bases separating them. This CDR3 comprises 11 residues. The repertoire was sequenced with immunoSEQ multiplex PCR; TCRdb's copy has only in-frame clones and lacks some. This table has 95,000 to 110,000 clones, 75% to 90% appearing once. Study-wide points: Repertoire sampling occurred only after the peak T cell response.

The sequencing used peripheral blood, collected on day 0 of AZD1222 vaccination. The chain links TRBV6-5 to TRBJ1-1; D unresolved. This receptor was obtained from an adult in good health. CDR3 loop: CASSYGTEAFF. DNA for the CDR3: TGTGCCAGCAGTTATGGCACTGAAGCTTTCTTT.